This T cell receptor (beta chain) was recorded in a study of early T cells in non-severe SARS-CoV-2 infection. Study information: Sequencing used unsorted whole-blood bulk RNA, so chains lack pairing.

General study findings and limits: The VDJdb matching leaned toward anti-spike CD8 responses and overlooked private and CD4 specificities.

Individual cDNA molecules received unique molecular identifiers during library preparation. A single record per CDR3 protein comes from TCRdb applying MiXCR to the 5' RACE reads. The table shows 37,000 or so distinct CDR3 sequences, with more than 5.5% occurring only once. This clonotype has only a few counts. Its target is unknown. The germline gives CDR1 MNHEY, CDR2 SMNVEV (reference sequence). The CDR3 has 14 residues. V lost 5 bases, J lost 2 bases, and 12 bases lay in between. This chain uses TRBV27 with TRBJ1-1; no clear D gene. Material for sequencing was whole blood. This receptor was obtained from an adult who was a healthcare worker with PCR-confirmed SARS-CoV-2 infection or an uninfected control (not recorded which). Here the CDR3 reads CASSPLWGNTEAFF. CDR3 in DNA: TGTGCCAGCAGTCCGCTTTGGGGTAACACTGAAGCTTTCTTT.